This T cell receptor beta chain is drawn from a study of patients and donors after allogeneic stem cell transplantation. TCRdb re-analysed the RT-PCR reads in MiXCR, keeping a single row per CDR3 protein. The table lists 800,000 to 1,000,000 distinct CDR3 sequences, around 17% of them singletons. Germline trimming cut 2 bases from V and 0 bases from J; bases unmatched to any gene: 3. Germline assignment: CDR1 MNHEY and CDR2 SVGAGI. The CDR3 runs to 16 residues. This chain links TRBV6-5 with TRBJ1-3; 8 nucleotides line up with TRBD1. The specimen sequenced was blood, either unsorted or a sorted T cell fraction (not recorded which). The source of this sequence is a human donor who was either an allogeneic HSCT recipient or a stem cell or donor lymphocyte infusion donor (not recorded which). It is not recorded whose cells these are; they may come from a transplant donor. CDR3 DNA: TGTGCCAGCAGTTACCGACAGGGGTCCTCTGGAAACACCATATATTTT. As protein: CASSYRQGSSGNTIYF.